A selection of T cell receptor beta chains follows, all from one sample in a study of cytomegalovirus exposure and HLA in healthy donors. Clones were read by immunoSEQ multiplex PCR, and TCRdb kept only the in-frame ones, dropping some. Counted here are about 80,000 clones, 79% occurring once; the ten biggest clones make up 22%. Sequences were obtained from PBMCs. All receptors derive from a woman in her forties in good health and CMV-seropositive. Each CDR3 is given with its conserved first and last residue. D genes are given only for firm matches. Expanded clones get a size class; other rows say once, few or many, or leave the size out.

j_call v_call d_call clone_size cdr3_aa cdr3_nt
TRBJ2-7 TRBV7-9 TRBD1 - CASRTGYEQYF TGTGCCAGCAGGACAGGGTACGAGCAGTACTTC
TRBJ1-2 TRBV29-1 - - CSVFSPGLRHGYTF TGCAGCGTTTTTTCGCCAGGGCTTCGACATGGCTACACCTTC
TRBJ2-7 TRBV5-8 - - CASSPEGGGPYEQYF TGTGCCAGCAGCCCAGAAGGGGGAGGGCCGTACGAGCAGTACTTC
TRBJ1-1 TRBV28 - - CASRTSGEITEAFF TGTGCCAGCAGGACCTCAGGGGAAATCACTGAAGCTTTCTTT
TRBJ1-5 TRBV6-5 - - CASSADRLSNQPQHF TGTGCCAGCAGTGCCGACAGACTGAGCAATCAGCCCCAGCATTTT
TRBJ2-7 TRBV10-2 - - CASSEIQGHGEQYF TGCGCCAGCAGTGAAATACAGGGCCACGGGGAGCAGTACTTC
TRBJ1-2 TRBV25-1 TRBD1 - CASSETPTGVYGYTF TGTGCCAGCAGTGAGACCCCGACAGGGGTGTATGGCTACACCTTC
TRBJ1-5 TRBV5-1 - - CASSPGGNQPQHF TGCGCCAGCAGCCCCGGAGGGAATCAGCCCCAGCATTTT
TRBJ2-7 TRBV7-9 TRBD1 few CASSLEDRGYEQYF TGTGCCAGCAGCTTAGAGGACAGGGGCTACGAGCAGTACTTC
TRBJ2-1 TRBV18 - - CASSPRLANNNEQFF TGTGCCAGCTCACCGAGGCTAGCGAATAACAATGAGCAGTTCTTC
TRBJ2-7 TRBV5-1 - - CASSPEAGSYEQYF TGCGCCAGCAGCCCGGAGGCGGGCTCCTACGAGCAGTACTTC
TRBJ2-7 TRBV2 - - CASRVSAGYEQYF TGTGCCAGCAGGGTCAGTGCAGGGTACGAGCAGTACTTC
TRBJ1-2 TRBV6-6 TRBD1 - CASRPDRGRGYGYTF TGTGCCAGCCGTCCCGACAGGGGGCGCGGGTATGGCTACACCTTC
TRBJ2-7 TRBV6-5 TRBD2 - CASSYRGLAGDEQYF TGTGCCAGCAGTTACCGGGGACTAGCGGGAGACGAGCAGTACTTC
TRBJ2-1 TRBV2 - - CASILAPSNNEQFF TGTGCCAGCATTCTAGCGCCATCAAACAATGAGCAGTTCTTC
TRBJ1-3 TRBV5-1 - - CASSSSSGNTIYF TGCGCCAGCAGCTCGAGCTCTGGAAACACCATATATTTT
TRBJ1-6 TRBV19 TRBD1 - CASRTGTWHSPLHF TGTGCCAGTAGGACAGGGACATGGCATTCACCCCTCCACTTT
TRBJ1-6 TRBV30 - - CAWSVSSLIDNSPLHF TGTGCCTGGAGTGTTTCCTCCCTTATAGATAATTCACCCCTCCACTTT
TRBJ2-2 TRBV9 TRBD2 once CASSVGLAGGANTGELFF TGTGCCAGCAGCGTAGGGCTAGCGGGGGGCGCGAACACCGGGGAGCTGTTTTTT
TRBJ2-3 TRBV4-1 TRBD2 - CASSSRASGAVDTQYF TGCGCCAGCAGCTCCCGGGCTAGCGGGGCGGTAGATACGCAGTATTTT
TRBJ1-4 TRBV19 - - CASSMTVTNEKLFF TGTGCCAGTAGTATGACAGTAACTAATGAAAAACTGTTTTTT
TRBJ1-5 TRBV7-2 - - CASSLGHSNQPQHF TGTGCCAGCAGCTTAGGTCATAGCAATCAGCCCCAGCATTTT
TRBJ1-1 TRBV6-1 - once CASSEADRPRGAFF TGTGCCAGCAGTGAAGCGGATAGACCCCGAGGAGCTTTCTTT
TRBJ1-5 TRBV2 TRBD1 - CASSDYRGENQPQHF TGTGCCAGCAGTGACTACAGGGGGGAGAATCAGCCCCAGCATTTT
TRBJ1-1 TRBV29-1 - - CSVAPLGQNKYTEAFF TGCAGCGTTGCCCCTCTCGGACAGAATAAGTACACTGAAGCTTTCTTT
TRBJ2-3 TRBV14 - - CASSQAQGTDTQYF TGTGCCAGCAGCCAAGCCCAGGGTACAGATACGCAGTATTTT
TRBJ2-3 TRBV7-3 - few CASSPPSDTQYF TGTGCCAGCAGCCCCCCCTCAGATACGCAGTATTTT
TRBJ2-1 TRBV7-9 - - CASSPETTYNEQFF TGTGCCAGCAGCCCCGAGACTACCTACAATGAGCAGTTCTTC
TRBJ1-6 TRBV6-6 - - CASSLDIQLGSPLHF TGTGCCAGCAGTCTCGACATCCAGTTAGGTTCACCCCTCCACTTT
TRBJ2-6 TRBV15 - once CATSRGSGSGANVLTF TGTGCCACCAGCAGAGGGTCGGGCTCTGGGGCCAACGTCCTGACTTTC
TRBJ1-1 TRBV25-1 - - CASSSLWSENTEAFF TGTGCCAGCAGTTCTCTGTGGAGCGAGAACACTGAAGCTTTCTTT
TRBJ2-3 TRBV18 - once CASSPQGIVPDTQYF TGTGCCAGCTCACCACAGGGGATAGTACCAGATACGCAGTATTTT
TRBJ2-5 TRBV5-1 - - CASSLGGPGQETQYF TGCGCCAGCAGCTTGGGGGGGCCGGGCCAAGAGACCCAGTACTTC
TRBJ1-5 TRBV19 - few CASTPYSNQPQHF TGTGCCAGTACCCCCTATAGCAATCAGCCCCAGCATTTT
TRBJ1-1 TRBV5-8 - - CASSLVPSGAFF TGTGCCAGCAGCTTGGTTCCTTCAGGGGCTTTCTTT
TRBJ1-2 TRBV28 - - CASSGIPNYGYTF TGTGCCAGCAGCGGTATCCCTAACTATGGCTACACCTTC
TRBJ1-2 TRBV7-6 - - CASSTDRNYGYTF TGTGCCAGCAGCACCGACAGGAACTATGGCTACACCTTC
TRBJ2-7 TRBV30 TRBD2 - CACPGLEFSYEQYF TGTGCCTGTCCGGGACTAGAGTTCTCCTACGAGCAGTACTTC
TRBJ1-3 TRBV2 - - CASRGGRTSGNTIYF TGTGCCAGCAGGGGGGGGAGGACCTCTGGAAACACCATATATTTT
TRBJ2-5 TRBV7-6 TRBD1 - CASSSWDRVAPQETQYF TGTGCCAGCAGCTCCTGGGACAGGGTTGCCCCCCAAGAGACCCAGTACTTC
TRBJ1-5 TRBV2 - - CASRVQGVGNQPQHF TGTGCCAGCAGGGTTCAGGGTGTGGGCAATCAGCCCCAGCATTTT